The next 18 T cell receptor beta chains were all read from a single sample in a study of regulatory T cells in long-lasting Graves disease. Libraries of TCR beta came from iRepertoire HTBI primers plus Arm-PCR of CDR3 regions. TCRdb re-called the multiplex PCR reads with MiXCR, one entry per CDR3 protein. The table shows 450,000 to 650,000 distinct CDR3 sequences, with roughly a sixth occurring only once. Time point in this sample: newly diagnosed GD, antithyroid drugs for less than 3 months. Scientists built the TCR library using RNA that was extracted from PBMCs. The data also belong to a second study, concerning T cells in Graves' hyperthyroidism and ophthalmopathy.

The sequencing here drew on peripheral blood mononuclear cells (PBMCs), taken at new diagnosis, from a patient treated with antithyroid drugs. The receptors were gathered from a woman aged 35-65 years with Graves disease.

The gene calls are TRBV5-6 and TRBJ1-6, with D perhaps TRBD1 (5 bases). Trimming stripped 3 bases from V and 12 bases from J, with 16 bases between. Germline assignment: CDR1 SGHDT and CDR2 YYEEEE. The length of the CDR3 is 14 residues. The chain's CDR3 is CASSWEGLPRPLHF. CDR3 bases: TGTGCCAGCAGCTGGGAGGGACTCCCTCGACCCCTCCACTTT.

With regard to this clonotype: This could be a read error, since a much larger clone is one nucleotide away. V usage is TRBV7-3 and J usage is TRBJ2-5; 8 positions agree with TRBD2. CDR1 is SGHTA and CDR2 is FQGTGA in the germline V gene. There are 15 residues in the CDR3. The DNA for the CDR3 is TGTGCCAACAGCTTAAGCGGGGGAGGGGGGGAGACCCAGTACTTC. The encoded protein is CANSLSGGGGETQYF. Full variable domain (outside the CDR3, taken from reference TRBV7-3 and TRBJ2-5): GAGVSQTPSNKVTEKGKYVELRCDPISGHTALYWYRQSLGQGPEFLIYFQGTGAADDSGLPNDRFFAVRPEGSVSTLKIQRTERGDSAVYLCANSLSGGGGETQYFGPGTRLLVL.

The V gene is TRBV6-2 or TRBV6-3, the J gene TRBJ2-7; possibly TRBD2 for D (6 bases). Germline CDR1 MNHEY, CDR2 SVGEGT. The V gene lost 2 bases and the J gene lost 3 bases, with 14 bases spanning the gap. The CDR3 has 15 residues. The CDR3 reads CASSYGGTGVYEQYF. DNA of the CDR3: TGTGCCAGCAGTTACGGAGGGACGGGGGTCTACGAGCAGTACTTC.

This clonotype came up many times. The J gene is TRBJ1-2, the V gene TRBV28; tentatively, D is TRBD1 (5 bases). CDR1 MDHEN and CDR2 SYDVKM come from the germline V gene. Trimming left V 6 bases short and J 8 bases short, with 13 bases between. The CDR3 consists of 12 residues. Here the CDR3 reads CASRAPGGGYTF. CDR3 coding DNA: TGTGCCAGCAGGGCGCCGGGGGGGGGCTACACCTTC.

V gene TRBV5-6 combines with J gene TRBJ1-5; 7 bases are shared with TRBD1. This CDR3 is built from 15 residues. Germline V CDR1 and CDR2: SGHDT, YYEEEE. V shed 4 bases, J shed 1 base, and the junction held 5 bases outside the gene matches. The CDR3, as DNA: TGTGCCAGCAGCCCGGGACAGAACAGCAATCAGCCCCAGCATTTT. This translates into CASSPGQNSNQPQHF.

The chain carries TRBV6-2 or TRBV6-3 and TRBJ1-4; D might be TRBD1 (5 bases). V shed 6 bases and J shed 8 bases, with 13 bases lying between them. Germline assignment: CDR1 MNHEY and CDR2 SVGEGT. The CDR3 sequence is 13 residues long. The DNA for the CDR3 is TGTGCCAGCAGGCGGGGACTATCGGAAAAACTGTTTTTT. Its translation: CASRRGLSEKLFF.

This clonotype was seen a few times. V usage is TRBV5-1 and J usage is TRBJ2-5, with D possibly being TRBD1 or TRBD2 (6 bases each). Trimming removed 4 bases from V and 1 base from J, with 17 bases in between. CDR1 SGHRS and CDR2 YFSETQ come from the germline V gene. The CDR3 loop spans 16 amino acids. The CDR3 bases are TGCGCCAGCAGCGAAGGGGGGTCAGGCCTCCAAGAGACCCAGTACTTC. This codes for CASSEGGSGLQETQYF.

This chain connects TRBV29-1 to TRBJ2-7, with D perhaps TRBD1 or TRBD2 (6 bases each). The CDR3 covers 12 residues. In germline, CDR1 is SQVTM, CDR2 ANQGSEA. V was trimmed by 4 bases and J by 4 bases, leaving 11 bases between them. This CDR3 is CSVGGAGYEQYF. The CDR3, as DNA: TGCAGCGTTGGGGGGGCAGGGTACGAGCAGTACTTC.

This chain joins TRBV6-2 or TRBV6-3 and TRBJ1-2, with D uncertain. The germline gives CDR1 MNHEY, CDR2 SVGEGT. The CDR3 is made up of 14 amino acids. Trimming shortened V by 4 bases and J by 8 bases, and 17 bases separated the two germline ends. As DNA, the CDR3 is TGTGCCAGCAGTTCCCCGGGATTCCCTGGCGGCTACACCTTC. It specifies CASSSPGFPGGYTF.

In this sample, this clonotype turned up a few times. The chain recombines TRBV19 with TRBJ1-6, with TRBD1 matching 8 bases. CDR3 size: 15 residues. Looked up from germline, CDR1 is LNHDA and CDR2 is SQIVND (reference sequence). V lost 8 bases to trimming and J lost 9 bases; unmatched junction nucleotides: 12. In nucleotides, the CDR3 is TGTGCCAGTCAAACTCAGCAGGGGGCAGGTTCACCCCTCCACTTT. It yields the protein CASQTQQGAGSPLHF.

The chain links TRBV4-1 to TRBJ2-7, with a tentative D call TRBD2 (6 bases). The CDR3 contains 15 residues. From germline, CDR1 is MGHRA and CDR2 YSYEKL. The V gene lost 2 bases and the J gene lost 0 bases, with 11 bases spanning the gap. The CDR3 DNA reads TGCGCCAGCAGCCAACGGGGGACCTCCTCCTACGAGCAGTACTTC. It specifies CASSQRGTSSYEQYF.

This chain joins TRBV12-5 and TRBJ2-3; D unclear. The germline V and J ends were trimmed by 8 bases and 0 bases, with 18 bases remaining between them. This CDR3 spans 16 amino acids. Per the germline V gene, CDR1 is LGHNT and CDR2 is FRNRAP. The CDR3 region is CASSPSSYTSTDTQYF. CDR3 nucleotides: TGTGCTAGTTCCCCCTCCTCCTACACTAGCACAGATACGCAGTATTTT.

This clonotype was seen only a few times. The V gene is TRBV7-2, the J gene TRBJ2-6; no firm D call. Germline lookup yields CDR1 SGHTA and CDR2 FQGNSA. The CDR3 is made up of 18 amino acids. With 2 bases removed from V and 0 bases from J, the gap between germline ends came to 14 bases. The chain's CDR3 is CASSLLVGRSSGANVLTF. CDR3 nucleotides: TGTGCCAGCAGCTTATTGGTAGGAAGGAGCTCTGGGGCCAACGTCCTGACTTTC.

In its sample, this clonotype was seen many times. The J gene is TRBJ1-1, the V gene TRBV7-9; no clear D. Germline-derived CDR1 and CDR2 are SEHNR and FQNEAQ (reference sequence). The length of the CDR3 is 14 residues. Trimming took 1 base from V and 1 from J, leaving 7 bases between them. The CDR3 DNA sequence: TGTGCCAGCAGCTTAGATCGGGGGAACACTGAAGCTTTCTTT. The encoded protein is CASSLDRGNTEAFF.

The V call is TRBV18, the J call TRBJ2-7; no firm D call. CDR1 is KGHSH, CDR2 LQKENI, per germline. The V end was cut by 2 bases, the J end by 5 bases, with 1 base between. The CDR3 is made up of 10 amino acids. The CDR3 region has the DNA TGTGCCAGCTCACCAGACGAGCAGTACTTC. It yields the protein CASSPDEQYF. The full variable domain, in which reference TRBV18 and TRBJ2-7 provide the parts outside the CDR3, is NAGVMQNPRHLVRRRGQEARLRCSPMKGHSHVYWYRQLPEEGLKFMVYLQKENIIDESGMPKERFSAEFPKEGPSILRIQQVVRGDSAAYFCASSPDEQYFGPGTRLTVT.

This clonotype was picked up many times. The V gene is TRBV2, the J gene TRBJ1-4, with 8 bases that match TRBD1. This CDR3 is 15 amino acids long. Germline V gene lookup returns CDR1 SNHLY and CDR2 FYNNEI. J lost 0 bases, V lost 10 bases, and 7 bases had no gene match. The CDR3 coding sequence is TGTGCCATCACAGGGGGATGGGCAACTAATGAAAAACTGTTTTTT. Protein product: CAITGGWATNEKLFF.

This clonotype was counted only a few times. V and J are TRBV9 and TRBJ1-1; D not certain. V was cut by 3 bases and J by 1 base, with 4 bases left in between. This CDR3 spans 12 amino acids. CDR1 is SGDLS, CDR2 YYNGEE, per germline. The DNA for the CDR3 is TGTGCCAGCAGCGATTCGAACACTGAAGCTTTCTTT. Translated, it gives CASSDSNTEAFF.

This clonotype was seen ten or more times. V is TRBV3-1 and J is TRBJ1-1; D gene unclear. There are 14 residues in the CDR3. Germline-derived CDR1 and CDR2 are LGHDT and YNNKEL (reference sequence). Trimming took off 0 bases at V and 1 base at J, with 6 bases between the two ends. The chain's CDR3 is CASSQEKRNTEAFF. CDR3 sequence (DNA): TGTGCCAGCAGCCAAGAGAAGAGGAACACTGAAGCTTTCTTT.